This T cell receptor (beta chain) was obtained from a study of blood T cell repertoires in COVID-19. Here immunoSEQ multiplex PCR was the method, and the copy in TCRdb shows in-frame clones only, minus some. The table has about 270,000 clones, roughly nine tenths seen once. V was clipped by 2 bases and J by 3 bases; unmatched bases: 6. CDR1 is MNHNS and CDR2 is SASEGT in the germline V gene. The CDR3 is 15 amino acids. This TCR derives from a woman in her 50s who had recovered from COVID-19. Sequences were obtained from PBMCs or T cells enriched from blood (not recorded which). The genes are TRBV6-1 and TRBJ2-5; TRBD1 matches at 7 bases. The CDR3 nucleotides read TGTGCCAGCAGTGAAAACAGGGGATTCAAAGAGACCCAGTACTTC. This gives the protein CASSENRGFKETQYF.